The present T cell receptor (beta chain) was sequenced within a study of post-analysis software for immune sequencing data (dated by TCRdb to 2014 to 2015). For the wider study: Disease courses on record covered relapsing-remitting, secondary progressive and progressive-relapsing multiple sclerosis, though some patients had no subtype annotation. A subset of samples was prepared in parallel using single-end sample barcoding, then pooled and co-amplified after Illumina adapter ligation. The patient repertoires were compared against more than 10 previously published healthy control repertoires obtained from donors aged about 6 to 27 years.

Library preparation used PCR. The sequencer listed for this sample is Illumina HiSeq 2500. To reduce PCR and sequencing biases, unique molecular identifiers were incorporated into the TCR beta cDNA libraries. Per 1 to 10 million input T cells, approximately 500,000 cDNA molecules were obtained, such that each molecule approximated one T cell. The patient libraries were prepared and sequenced with the same protocol used for the earlier healthy control dataset. Within a given batch, samples were prepared together, multiplexed and sequenced on the same HiSeq lane. Per the authors' processing: Raw barcoded reads were processed with MIGEC, and single-read molecular identifier groups were discarded before consensus assembly and CDR3 extraction. Clonotype tables were post-analysed with VDJtools, and diversity was normalized by down-sampling all datasets to the smallest sample size. Repertoire overlap clustering matched CDR3 amino acid but not nucleotide sequences to correct batch-related cross-sample contamination. The public reads were reprocessed in TCRdb via fastp at Q25 and MiXCR, keeping in-frame beta chains. When rows share a CDR3 protein, they turn into one entry using the most common DNA and genes. TCRdb, not the original authors, processed these V and J calls. The sample table shows around 700,000 distinct CDR3 sequences, and about 60% are seen once. Roughly 10% of the sample is held by the ten biggest clonotypes.

TCR beta repertoires were profiled from peripheral blood of over 10 young patients with multiple sclerosis to demonstrate the VDJtools post-analysis software. The multiple sclerosis patients were children and adolescents between roughly 6 and 16 years of age. The study at large found these results: The multiple sclerosis patient group was slightly younger than the control group. Compared with controls, multiple sclerosis patients had significantly lower normalized Chao1 diversity, a finding suggesting substantial peripheral T-cell clonal expansion. Strong co-clustering of samples prepared in the same batch was shown by direct clustering with F measure, prompting a batch-effect correction. Significantly higher frequencies in patients than in controls were found for a few TRBV segments, including TRBV5-6, TRBV5-1 and TRBV20-1.

This clonotype was seen only a few times. What antigen it recognizes has not been identified. Base qualities are not provided; no much larger clone lies one nucleotide away. From a lookup of the germline V gene, CDR1 and CDR2 are SGHVS and FNYEAQ. V has 5 bases trimmed and J has 3 bases trimmed; junction bases matching no gene number 17. CDR3 length: 19 amino acids, cysteine to phenylalanine. The only DNA kept is the CDR3, 57 bases in frame from the first base. Sequencing was carried out using blood. The sequence was obtained from a girl between 2 and 10 years old with multiple sclerosis. This receptor chain uses TRBV7-6 and TRBJ2-1; 9 bases in the junction line up with TRBD2. This receptor has the CDR3 CASSPPHVWRGGIYNEQFF. The sequenced DNA is TGTGCCAGCAGCCCACCTCACGTCTGGCGGGGGGGGATCTACAATGAGCAGTTCTTC.